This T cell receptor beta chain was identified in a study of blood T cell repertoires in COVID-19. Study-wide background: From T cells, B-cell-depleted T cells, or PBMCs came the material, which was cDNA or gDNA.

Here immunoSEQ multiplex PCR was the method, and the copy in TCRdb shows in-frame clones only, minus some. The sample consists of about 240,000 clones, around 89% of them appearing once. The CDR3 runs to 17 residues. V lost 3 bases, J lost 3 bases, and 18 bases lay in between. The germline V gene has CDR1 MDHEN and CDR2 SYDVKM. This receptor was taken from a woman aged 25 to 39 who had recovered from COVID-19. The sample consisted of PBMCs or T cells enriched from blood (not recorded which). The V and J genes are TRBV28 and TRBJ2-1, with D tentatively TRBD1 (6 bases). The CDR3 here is CASSLYRWGLSYNEQFF. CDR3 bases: TGTGCCAGCAGTTTGTATCGTTGGGGGCTGAGCTACAATGAGCAGTTCTTC.